These 25 T cell receptor beta chains share one sample of origin, sequenced in a study of OX40 agonist ivuxolimab in advanced cancers. Measured with immunoSEQ multiplex PCR; TCRdb has only the in-frame clones, and not every one. The sample records tens of thousands of clones, roughly 86% being singletons. The material was CD4+ or CD8+ T cells sorted from blood, obtained in a trial of the OX40 agonist ivuxolimab. The receptor source for this set is an adult with an advanced solid tumor such as melanoma, head and neck, liver or kidney cancer.

The chain uses TRBV2 and TRBJ2-3; either TRBD1 or TRBD2 may fit D (5 bases each). This CDR3 is built from 13 residues. V lost 7 bases and J 6 bases, leaving 14 bases between the germline ends. In germline, CDR1 is SNHLY, CDR2 FYNNEI. In DNA form, the CDR3 reads TGTGCCAGCAAGAGGGACCTAGGGGATACGCAGTATTTT. Protein sequence: CASKRDLGDTQYF. Together with reference TRBV2 and TRBJ2-3, the CDR3 gives the full variable domain: EPEVTQTPSHQVTQMGQEVILRCVPISNHLYFYWYRQILGQKVEFLVSFYNNEISEKSEIFDDQFSVERPDGSNFTLKIRSTKLEDSAMYFCASKRDLGDTQYFGPGTRLTVL.

This clone has a single count. J is TRBJ2-7 and V is TRBV5-1; 7 nucleotides align to TRBD1. The CDR3 contains 14 residues. CDR1 is SGHRS and CDR2 is YFSETQ in the germline V gene. Trimming removed 4 bases from V and 5 bases from J; junction bases left unmatched: 9. CDR3 region: CASSPIGTVNEQYF. Written as DNA, the CDR3 is TGCGCCAGCAGCCCAATAGGGACAGTTAACGAGCAGTACTTC.

The V gene is TRBV2, the J gene TRBJ2-1, with D hard to call. Between the trimmed V and J ends, which lost 6 bases and 7 bases, there was a span of 4 bases. This CDR3 is 10 amino acids long. Per germline, CDR1 SNHLY and CDR2 FYNNEI. In DNA, the CDR3 is TGTGCCAGCAGCTGGAATGAGCAGTTCTTC. Translating it yields CASSWNEQFF.

The genes are TRBV12-1 and TRBJ2-4; the table gives TRBD1 as D, unverified against the DNA. TRBV12-1 has pseudogene status. CDR3 length: 19 residues. The CDR3 loop is CASSFEGRRKTLAKNIQYF. The CDR3 DNA sequence: TGTGCCAGCAGCTTTGAAGGTCGCAGGAAAACTCTAGCCAAAAACATTCAGTACTTC.

CDR3 sequence (DNA): TGTGCCAGCAGCTTGGAGCGGAGTTCGGTGGGTGGCTACACCTTC. Translation: CASSLERSSVGGYTF. The chain uses TRBV7-2 and TRBJ1-2; D remains ambiguous. Per the germline V gene, CDR1 is SGHTA and CDR2 is FQGNSA. This CDR3 comprises 15 residues. With 3 bases removed from V and 7 bases from J, the gap between germline ends came to 18 bases. Looking up the rest from reference TRBV7-2 and TRBJ1-2 gives the full variable domain: GAGVSQSPSNKVTEKGKDVELRCDPISGHTALYWYRQSLGQGLEFLIYFQGNSAPDKSGLPSDRFSAERTGGSVSTLTIQRTQQEDSAVYLCASSLERSSVGGYTFGSGTRLTVV.

This clone occurred once. The chain links TRBV18 to TRBJ2-1, with D perhaps matching TRBD1 (6 bases). V was trimmed by 0 bases and J by 2 bases, leaving 14 bases between them. The CDR3 totals 17 residues. Germline CDR1 reads KGHSH; CDR2 reads LQKENI. CDR3 nucleotides: TGTGCCAGCTCACCACCGGGGGCGGGTCAGACCTACAATGAGCAGTTCTTC. Protein sequence: CASSPPGAGQTYNEQFF.

The V gene is TRBV30, the J gene TRBJ2-5, with D tentatively TRBD1 (6 bases). The CDR3 is 14 amino acids. Germline CDR1 reads GTSNPN; CDR2 reads SVGIG (reference sequence). Deletions cut 2 bases from V and 4 bases from J, with 14 bases between. Here the CDR3 DNA reads TGTGCCTGGAGTAGGGTGGGGGCAGGAGAGACCCAGTACTTC. Translated, it gives CAWSRVGAGETQYF.

This rearrangement joins TRBV18 to TRBJ1-1; 9 bases align to TRBD1. Germline CDR1 and CDR2: KGHSH and LQKENI. J lost 4 bases, V lost 0 bases, and 3 bases had no gene match. The CDR3 covers 15 residues. The CDR3 loop reads CASSPPDRGSTEAFF. In nucleotides, the CDR3 is TGTGCCAGCTCACCACCGGACAGGGGAAGCACTGAAGCTTTCTTT.

This clone was recorded only once. The chain couples TRBV7-2 to TRBJ1-1; D gene uncertain. This CDR3 is 14 amino acids long. Germline lookup yields CDR1 SGHTA and CDR2 FQGNSA. V was cut by 1 base and J by 4 bases, with 10 bases left in between. The CDR3 DNA reads as TGTGCCAGCAGCTTAGATCACGCTAGCACTGAAGCTTTCTTT. Translation: CASSLDHASTEAFF.

The gene calls are TRBV23-1 and TRBJ1-1, with 7 bases lining up with TRBD1. TRBV23-1 counts as an open reading frame of uncertain function. Losses at the gene ends were 2 bases for V and 3 bases for J; bases not matched to a gene: 3. This CDR3 is 14 amino acids long. The CDR3 DNA reads TGCGCCAGCAGTCAAGCTGACAGGGACACTGAAGCTTTCTTT. Protein: CASSQADRDTEAFF.

V is TRBV6-4 and J is TRBJ2-2; D gene unclear. This CDR3 contains 13 residues. Germline values: CDR1 MRHNA, CDR2 SNTAGT. Deletions cut 4 bases from V and 4 bases from J, with 7 bases between. The CDR3 is CASSAEITGELFF. The CDR3 bases are TGTGCCAGCAGTGCTGAGATCACCGGGGAGCTGTTTTTT.

This chain uses TRBV5-8 with TRBJ1-3; D may be TRBD1 (5 bases). Germline loops: CDR1 SGHTS, CDR2 YDEGEE. V lost 2 bases and J 0 bases, leaving 9 bases between the germline ends. The CDR3 is 15 amino acids. CDR3 coding DNA: TGTGCCAGCAGCTTTTTAGGGGTCTCTGGAAACACCATATATTTT. It encodes CASSFLGVSGNTIYF.

V and J are TRBV2 and TRBJ2-3, with 7 bases identical to TRBD1. Germline CDR1 is SNHLY and CDR2 is FYNNEI. V was clipped by 2 bases and J by 5 bases; unmatched bases: 4. CDR3 length: 14 amino acids. CDR3 sequence (DNA): TGTGCCAGCAGTGAAAGGGGGCGACTAGATACGCAGTATTTT. As protein: CASSERGRLDTQYF.

The chain recombines TRBV11-2 with TRBJ2-5, with a possible D match to TRBD1 (6 bases). This CDR3 region has 13 residues. Germline loops: CDR1 SGHAT, CDR2 FQNNGV. V lost 5 bases and J lost 3, with 10 bases in between. CDR3 bases: TGTGCCAGCAGCACCGGGACAAAAGAGACCCAGTACTTC. Protein sequence: CASSTGTKETQYF.

V usage is TRBV11-2 and J usage is TRBJ2-5; 11 bases are a match to TRBD1. Germline CDR1 reads SGHAT; CDR2 reads FQNNGV. The V and J ends lost 7 bases and 11 bases, in that order; junction bases with no gene match: 12. CDR3 length: 14 residues. CDR3 nucleotides: TGTGCCAGCAACCGAGGACAGGGGGCGAGGGAGCAGTACTTC. Translated: CASNRGQGAREQYF.

V and J are TRBV7-8 and TRBJ2-1; 10 nucleotides match TRBD2. V shed 5 bases and J 7 bases; nucleotides not matched to a gene: 11. The V gene's germline CDR1 is SGHVS and CDR2 FQNEAQ. The CDR3 contains 16 residues. The CDR3 nucleotides are TGTGCCAGCAGCGGTAGCGGGGGGTTACTTGGGAATGAGCAGTTCTTC. Its protein is CASSGSGGLLGNEQFF.

The rearrangement joins TRBV7-2 to TRBJ1-5, with D unresolved. V was clipped by 3 bases and J by 2 bases, with 14 bases between them. Germline V gives CDR1 SGHTA, CDR2 FQGNSA. There are 16 residues in the CDR3. CDR3 protein: CASSFRGPGGNQPQHF. In DNA, the CDR3 is TGTGCCAGCAGCTTCCGCGGACCCGGAGGCAATCAGCCCCAGCATTTT.

This CDR3 is CASSSGTTVYNEQFF. The CDR3, as DNA: TGTGCCAGCAGCTCCGGGACTACCGTCTACAATGAGCAGTTCTTC. J is TRBJ2-1 and V is TRBV14; TRBD2 agrees at 7 bases. The V gene end was trimmed by 5 bases and the J gene end by 3 bases; junction bases not matched to a gene: 7. The CDR3 consists of 15 residues. In germline, CDR1 is SGHDN, CDR2 FVKESK.

V gene TRBV28 combines with J gene TRBJ2-7, with D possibly matching TRBD2 (6 bases). Germline CDR1 MDHEN, CDR2 SYDVKM. This CDR3 has 16 residues. Trimming left V 6 bases short and J 3 bases short, with 21 bases between. Here the CDR3 DNA reads TGTGCCAGCAGCCTTGCGGGGCCCCGAGGAGGCTACGAGCAGTACTTC. It encodes CASSLAGPRGGYEQYF.

The gene calls are TRBV19 and TRBJ1-5; D is uncertain. With 5 bases removed from V and 0 bases from J, the gap between germline ends came to 5 bases. The CDR3 runs 13 residues. The germline CDR1 and CDR2 sequences are LNHDA and SQIVND (reference sequence). The CDR3 region is CASSVRSNQPQHF. DNA for the CDR3: TGTGCCAGTAGTGTCCGTAGCAATCAGCCCCAGCATTTT.

The rearrangement uses TRBV7-2 and TRBJ1-4; 10 bases match TRBD1. The CDR3 extends over 14 amino acids. V gave up 0 bases and J gave up 8 bases; unmatched junction bases: 0. Germline CDR1 reads SGHTA; CDR2 reads FQGNSA. The DNA of the CDR3 is TGTGCCAGCAGCTTAGCGGGACAGGGGGAAAAACTGTTTTTT. Its translation is CASSLAGQGEKLFF.

The rearrangement joins TRBV6-1 to TRBJ2-3; D might be TRBD2 (7 bases). This CDR3 comprises 15 residues. The V gene lost 11 bases and the J gene lost 0 bases, with 18 bases spanning the gap. The V gene's germline CDR1 is MNHNS and CDR2 SASEGT. CDR3 bases: TGTGCCGCTTTCCAACGGGGGGCTAGCACAGATACGCAGTATTTT. Protein: CAAFQRGASTDTQYF.

V and J are TRBV2 and TRBJ2-3, with D uncertain. This CDR3 is 11 amino acids long. The germline V gene has CDR1 SNHLY and CDR2 FYNNEI. V lost 6 bases, J lost 2 bases, and 3 bases lay in between. The CDR3 reads CASRSTDTQYF. CDR3 DNA: TGTGCCAGCAGATCCACAGATACGCAGTATTTT.

This sequence joins TRBV5-4 and TRBJ1-4, with 7 bases aligning to TRBD1. CDR3 size: 14 residues. V was clipped by 4 bases and J by 8 bases; unmatched bases: 8. Per the germline V gene, CDR1 is SGHNT and CDR2 is YYREEE (reference sequence). The CDR3 nucleotides are TGTGCCAGCAGCACTGGCCAGGGGGGAGAAAAACTGTTTTTT. It codes for CASSTGQGGEKLFF.

The chain recombines TRBV11-2 with TRBJ2-3; TRBD2 might be the D (5 bases). This CDR3 is built from 14 residues. The germline V gene encodes CDR1 SGHAT and CDR2 FQNNGV. Trimming removed 1 base from V and 6 bases from J, with 11 bases in between. The CDR3 protein is CASSLAAGGDTQYF. CDR3 nucleotides: TGTGCCAGCAGCTTAGCTGCGGGTGGCGATACGCAGTATTTT.